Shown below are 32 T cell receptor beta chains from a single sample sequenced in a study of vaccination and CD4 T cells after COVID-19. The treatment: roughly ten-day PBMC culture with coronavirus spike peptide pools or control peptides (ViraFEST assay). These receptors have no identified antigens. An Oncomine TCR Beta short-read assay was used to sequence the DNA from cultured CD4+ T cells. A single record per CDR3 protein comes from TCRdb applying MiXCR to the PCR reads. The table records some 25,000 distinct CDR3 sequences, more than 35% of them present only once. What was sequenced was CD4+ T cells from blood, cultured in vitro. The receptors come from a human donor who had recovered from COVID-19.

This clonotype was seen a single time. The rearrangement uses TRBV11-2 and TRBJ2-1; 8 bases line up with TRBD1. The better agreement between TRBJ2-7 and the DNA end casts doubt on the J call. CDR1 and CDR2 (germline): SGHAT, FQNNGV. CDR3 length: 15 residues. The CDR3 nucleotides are TGTGCCAGCAGCACCCTTAAGGACAGGGCTCGTGAGCAGTACTTC. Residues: CASSTLKDRAREQYF.

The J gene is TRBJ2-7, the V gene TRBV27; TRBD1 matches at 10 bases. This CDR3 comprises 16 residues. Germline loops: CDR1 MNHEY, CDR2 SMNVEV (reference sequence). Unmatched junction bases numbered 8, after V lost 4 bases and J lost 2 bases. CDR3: CASSSGTGDLTYEQYF. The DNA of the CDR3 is TGTGCCAGCAGTTCCGGGACAGGGGACCTCACCTACGAGCAGTACTTC.

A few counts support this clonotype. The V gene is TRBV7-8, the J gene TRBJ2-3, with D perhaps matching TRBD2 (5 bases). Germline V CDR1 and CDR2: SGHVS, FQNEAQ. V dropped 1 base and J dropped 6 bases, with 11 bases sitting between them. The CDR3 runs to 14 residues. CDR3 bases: TGTGCCAGCAGCTTAGGAACTAGTCCTGATACGCAGTATTTT. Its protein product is CASSLGTSPDTQYF.

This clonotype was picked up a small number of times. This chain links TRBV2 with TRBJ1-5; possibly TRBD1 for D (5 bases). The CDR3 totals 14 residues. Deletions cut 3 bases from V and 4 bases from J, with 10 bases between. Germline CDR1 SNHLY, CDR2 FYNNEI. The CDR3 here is CASSDRGRNQPQHF. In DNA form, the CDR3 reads TGTGCCAGCAGTGACCGGGGCCGGAATCAGCCCCAGCATTTT.

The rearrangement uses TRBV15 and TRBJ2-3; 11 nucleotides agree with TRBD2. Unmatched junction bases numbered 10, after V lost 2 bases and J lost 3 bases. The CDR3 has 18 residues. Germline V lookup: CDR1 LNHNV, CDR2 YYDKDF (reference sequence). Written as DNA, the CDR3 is TGTGCCACCAGCAGATACCCTAGCGGGGGGTTGGAAACAGATACGCAGTATTTT. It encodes CATSRYPSGGLETDTQYF. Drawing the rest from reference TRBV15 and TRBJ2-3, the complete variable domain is DAMVIQNPRYQVTQFGKPVTLSCSQTLNHNVMYWYQQKSSQAPKLLFHYYDKDFNNEADTPDNFQSRRPNTSFCFLDIRSPGLGDTAMYLCATSRYPSGGLETDTQYFGPGTRLTVL.

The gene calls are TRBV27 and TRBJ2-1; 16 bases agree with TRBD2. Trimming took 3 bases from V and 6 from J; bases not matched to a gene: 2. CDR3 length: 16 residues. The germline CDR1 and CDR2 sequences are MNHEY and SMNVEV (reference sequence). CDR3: CASSLGTSGRGNEQFF. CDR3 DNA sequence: TGTGCCAGCAGTTTGGGGACTAGCGGGAGGGGCAATGAGCAGTTCTTC.

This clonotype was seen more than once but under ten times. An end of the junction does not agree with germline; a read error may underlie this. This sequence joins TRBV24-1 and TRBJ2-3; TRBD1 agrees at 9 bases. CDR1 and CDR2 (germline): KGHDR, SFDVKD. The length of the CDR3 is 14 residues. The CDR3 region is CATGTGHGTDTQYF. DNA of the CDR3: TGTGCCACCGGGACAGGGCACGGCACGGATACGCAGTATTTT.

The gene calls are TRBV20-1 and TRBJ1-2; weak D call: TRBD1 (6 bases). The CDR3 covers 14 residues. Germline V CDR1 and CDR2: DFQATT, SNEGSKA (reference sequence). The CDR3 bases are TGCAGAGGTGAACAGGGCACAATTAACTATGGCTACACCTTC. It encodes CRGEQGTINYGYTF.

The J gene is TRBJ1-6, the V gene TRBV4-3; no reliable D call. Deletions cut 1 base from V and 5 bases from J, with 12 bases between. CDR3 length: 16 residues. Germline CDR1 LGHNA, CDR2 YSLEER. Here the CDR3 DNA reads TGCGCCAGCAGCCAAGTGTTTAGGGTAGATAATTCACCCCTCCACTTT. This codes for CASSQVFRVDNSPLHF.

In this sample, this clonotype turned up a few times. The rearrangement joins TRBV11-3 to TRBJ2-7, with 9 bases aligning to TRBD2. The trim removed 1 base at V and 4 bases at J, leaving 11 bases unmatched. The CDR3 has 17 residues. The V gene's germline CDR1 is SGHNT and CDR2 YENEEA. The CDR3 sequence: CASSLVNSGGAVYEQYF. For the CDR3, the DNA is TGTGCCAGCAGCTTAGTCAATAGCGGGGGAGCGGTATACGAGCAGTACTTC.

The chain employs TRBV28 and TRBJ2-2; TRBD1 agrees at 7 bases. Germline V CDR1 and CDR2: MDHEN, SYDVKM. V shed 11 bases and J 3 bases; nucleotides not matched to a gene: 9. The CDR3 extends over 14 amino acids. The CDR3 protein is CAGRRTGYTGELFF. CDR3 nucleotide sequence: TGTGCCGGACGACGGACAGGATACACCGGGGAGCTGTTTTTT.

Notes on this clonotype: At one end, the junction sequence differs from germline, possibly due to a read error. DNA for the CDR3: TGTGCCATCATTACCCCCCAGGGGACGGAATTC. Protein product: CAIITPQGTEF. The chain is built from TRBV10-3 and TRBJ2-7, with D possibly being TRBD1 (6 bases). The germline CDR1 and CDR2 sequences are ENHRY and SYGVKD. The CDR3 consists of 11 residues.

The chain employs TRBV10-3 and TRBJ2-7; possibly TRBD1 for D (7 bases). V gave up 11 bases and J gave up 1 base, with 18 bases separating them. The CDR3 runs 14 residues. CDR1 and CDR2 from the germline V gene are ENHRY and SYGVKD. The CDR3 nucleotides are TGTGCCGCTGGGCGCAGGGGGGAGTCCTACGAGCAGTACTTC. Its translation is CAAGRRGESYEQYF.

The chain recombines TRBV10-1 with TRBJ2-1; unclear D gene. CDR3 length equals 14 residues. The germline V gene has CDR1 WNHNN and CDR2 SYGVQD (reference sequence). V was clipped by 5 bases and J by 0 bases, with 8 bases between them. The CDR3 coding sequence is TGCGCCAGCAGTATGGGCCTCTCCTACAATGAGCAGTTCTTC. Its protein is CASSMGLSYNEQFF.

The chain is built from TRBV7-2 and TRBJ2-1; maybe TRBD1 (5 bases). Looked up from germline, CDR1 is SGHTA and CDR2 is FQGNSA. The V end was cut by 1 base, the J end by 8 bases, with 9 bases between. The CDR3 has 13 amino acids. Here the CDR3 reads CASSLGGFYEQFF. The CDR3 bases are TGTGCCAGCAGCTTAGGGGGCTTTTATGAGCAGTTCTTC.

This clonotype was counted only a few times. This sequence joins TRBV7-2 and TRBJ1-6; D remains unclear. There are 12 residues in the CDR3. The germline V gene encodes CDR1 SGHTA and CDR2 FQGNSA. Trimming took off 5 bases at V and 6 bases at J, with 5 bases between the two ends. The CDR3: CASSVSNSPLHF. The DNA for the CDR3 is TGTGCCAGCAGCGTCAGTAATTCACCCCTCCACTTT. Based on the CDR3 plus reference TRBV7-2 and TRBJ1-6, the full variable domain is GAGVSQSPSNKVTEKGKDVELRCDPISGHTALYWYRQSLGQGLEFLIYFQGNSAPDKSGLPSDRFSAERTGGSVSTLTIQRTQQEDSAVYLCASSVSNSPLHFGNGTRLTVT.

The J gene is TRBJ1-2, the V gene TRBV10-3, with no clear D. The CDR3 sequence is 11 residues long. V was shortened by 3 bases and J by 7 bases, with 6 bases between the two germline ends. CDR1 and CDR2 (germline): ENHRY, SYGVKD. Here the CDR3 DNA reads TGTGCCATCAGTGAACTTGGTGGCTACACCTTC. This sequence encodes CAISELGGYTF.

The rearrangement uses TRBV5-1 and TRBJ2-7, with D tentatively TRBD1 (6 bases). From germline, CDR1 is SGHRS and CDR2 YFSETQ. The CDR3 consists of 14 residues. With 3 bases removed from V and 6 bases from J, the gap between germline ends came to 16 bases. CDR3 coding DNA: TGCGCCAGCAGCTATACTCCCCAGGGGCTCGAGCAGTACTTC. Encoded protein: CASSYTPQGLEQYF.

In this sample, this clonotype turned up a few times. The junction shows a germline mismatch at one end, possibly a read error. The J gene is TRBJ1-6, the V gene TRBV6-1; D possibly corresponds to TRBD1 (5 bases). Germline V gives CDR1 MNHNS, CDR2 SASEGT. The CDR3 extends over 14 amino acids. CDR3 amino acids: CASREAGYNSPLHF. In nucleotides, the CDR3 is TGTGCCAGCAGGGAAGCAGGGTATAATTCACCCCTCCACTTT.

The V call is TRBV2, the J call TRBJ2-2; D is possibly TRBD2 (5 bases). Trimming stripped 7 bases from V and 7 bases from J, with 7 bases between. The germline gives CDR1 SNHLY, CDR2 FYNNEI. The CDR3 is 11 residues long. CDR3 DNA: TGTGCCAGCACTGAGGGCGGGGAGCTGTTTTTT. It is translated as CASTEGGELFF.

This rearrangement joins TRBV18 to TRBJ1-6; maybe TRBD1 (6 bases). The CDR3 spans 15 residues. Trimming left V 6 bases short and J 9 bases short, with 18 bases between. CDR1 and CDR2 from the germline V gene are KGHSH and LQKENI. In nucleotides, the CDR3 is TGTGCCAGCTCCCCTACACGGCAGGGGAGTTCACCCCTCCACTTT. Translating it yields CASSPTRQGSSPLHF. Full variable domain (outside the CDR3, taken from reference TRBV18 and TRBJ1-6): NAGVMQNPRHLVRRRGQEARLRCSPMKGHSHVYWYRQLPEEGLKFMVYLQKENIIDESGMPKERFSAEFPKEGPSILRIQQVVRGDSAAYFCASSPTRQGSSPLHFGNGTRLTVT.

CDR3 bases: TGCGCCAGCAGCTTCCAGGACAGGGCCTACGAGCAGTACTTC. It yields the protein CASSFQDRAYEQYF. This sequence joins TRBV5-1 and TRBJ2-7; TRBD1 agrees at 8 bases. V lost 2 bases to trimming and J lost 2 bases; unmatched junction nucleotides: 3. This CDR3 region has 14 residues. Germline-derived CDR1 and CDR2 are SGHRS and YFSETQ. The whole variable domain, remainder taken from reference TRBV5-1 and TRBJ2-7, is KAGVTQTPRYLIKTRGQQVTLSCSPISGHRSVSWYQQTPGQGLQFLFEYFSETQRNKGNFPGRFSGRQFSNSRSEMNVSTLELGDSALYLCASSFQDRAYEQYFGPGTRLTVT.

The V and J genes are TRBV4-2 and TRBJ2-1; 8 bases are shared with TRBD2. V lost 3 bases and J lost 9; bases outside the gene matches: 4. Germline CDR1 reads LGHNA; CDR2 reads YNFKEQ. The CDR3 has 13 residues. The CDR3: CASSQDREGEQFF. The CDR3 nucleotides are TGTGCCAGCAGCCAGGACCGGGAGGGTGAGCAGTTCTTC.

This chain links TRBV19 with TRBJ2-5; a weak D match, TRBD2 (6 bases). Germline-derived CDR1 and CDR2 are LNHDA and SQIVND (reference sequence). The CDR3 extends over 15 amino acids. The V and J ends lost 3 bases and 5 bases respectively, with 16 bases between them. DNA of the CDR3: TGTGCCAGTAGTATCCAAGTGGGGGGTTGGGAGACCCAGTACTTC. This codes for CASSIQVGGWETQYF.

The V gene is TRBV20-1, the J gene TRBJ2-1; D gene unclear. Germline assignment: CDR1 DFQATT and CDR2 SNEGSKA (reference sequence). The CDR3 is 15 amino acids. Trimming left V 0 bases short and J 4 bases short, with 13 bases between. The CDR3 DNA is TGCAGTGCTAGAGATCGGCAGTGGGCGTACAATGAGCAGTTCTTC. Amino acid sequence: CSARDRQWAYNEQFF.

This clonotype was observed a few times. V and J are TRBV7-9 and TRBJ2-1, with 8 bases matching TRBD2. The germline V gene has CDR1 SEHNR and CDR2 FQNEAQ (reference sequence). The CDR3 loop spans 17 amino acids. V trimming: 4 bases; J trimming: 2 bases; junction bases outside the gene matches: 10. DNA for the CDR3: TGTGCCAGCAGCTCCCTCGCAAGTAGCGGGACCTACAATGAGCAGTTCTTC. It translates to CASSSLASSGTYNEQFF.

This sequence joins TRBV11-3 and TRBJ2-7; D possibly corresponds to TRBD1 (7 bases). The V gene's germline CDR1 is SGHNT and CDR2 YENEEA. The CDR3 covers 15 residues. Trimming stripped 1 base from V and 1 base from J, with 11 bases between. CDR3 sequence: CASSLGGTDSYEQYF. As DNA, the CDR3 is TGTGCCAGCAGCTTAGGCGGGACAGATTCCTACGAGCAGTACTTC.

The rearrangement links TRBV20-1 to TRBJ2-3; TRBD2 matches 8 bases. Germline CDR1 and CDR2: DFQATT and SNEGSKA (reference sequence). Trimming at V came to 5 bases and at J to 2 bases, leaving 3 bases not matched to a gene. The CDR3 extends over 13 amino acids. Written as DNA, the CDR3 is TGCAGTGCTCGGGGGGGGGTCACAGATACGCAGTATTTT. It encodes CSARGGVTDTQYF.

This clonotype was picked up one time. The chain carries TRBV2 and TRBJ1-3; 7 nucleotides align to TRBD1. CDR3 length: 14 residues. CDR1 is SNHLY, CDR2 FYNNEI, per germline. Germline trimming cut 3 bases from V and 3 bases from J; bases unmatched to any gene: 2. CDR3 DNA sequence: TGTGCCAGCAGTGACAGGGGGAATGGAAACACCATATATTTT. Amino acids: CASSDRGNGNTIYF.

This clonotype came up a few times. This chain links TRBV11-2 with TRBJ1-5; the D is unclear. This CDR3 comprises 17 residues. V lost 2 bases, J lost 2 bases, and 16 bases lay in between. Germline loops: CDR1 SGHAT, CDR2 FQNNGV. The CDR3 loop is CASSLSGSSRGNQPQHF. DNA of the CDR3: TGTGCCAGCAGCTTATCAGGCAGCTCTCGTGGCAATCAGCCCCAGCATTTT.

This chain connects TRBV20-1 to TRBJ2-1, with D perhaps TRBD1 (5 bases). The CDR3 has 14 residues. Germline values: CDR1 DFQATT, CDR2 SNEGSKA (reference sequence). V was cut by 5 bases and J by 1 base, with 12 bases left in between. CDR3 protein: CSAATGRSYNEQFF. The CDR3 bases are TGCAGTGCTGCCACAGGTCGATCCTACAATGAGCAGTTCTTC.

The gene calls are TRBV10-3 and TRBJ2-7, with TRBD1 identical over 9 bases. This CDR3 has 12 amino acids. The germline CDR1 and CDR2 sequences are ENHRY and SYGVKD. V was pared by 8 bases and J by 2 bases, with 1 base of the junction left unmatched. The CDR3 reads CAIGQGPYEQYF. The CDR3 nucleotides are TGTGCCATCGGACAGGGGCCCTACGAGCAGTACTTC.